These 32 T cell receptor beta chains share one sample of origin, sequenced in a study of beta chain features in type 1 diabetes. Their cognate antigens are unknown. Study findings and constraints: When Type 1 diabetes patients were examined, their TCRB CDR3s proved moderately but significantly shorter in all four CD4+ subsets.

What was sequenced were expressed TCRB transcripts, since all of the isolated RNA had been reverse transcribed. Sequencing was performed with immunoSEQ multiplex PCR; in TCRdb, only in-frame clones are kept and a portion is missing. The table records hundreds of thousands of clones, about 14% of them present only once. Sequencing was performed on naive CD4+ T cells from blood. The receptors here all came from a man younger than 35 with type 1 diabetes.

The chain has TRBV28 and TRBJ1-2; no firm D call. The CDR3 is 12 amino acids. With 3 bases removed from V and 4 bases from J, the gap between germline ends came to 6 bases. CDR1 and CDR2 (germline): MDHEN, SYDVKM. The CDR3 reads CASSLDVYGYTF. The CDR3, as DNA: TGTGCCAGCAGTTTGGATGTCTATGGCTACACCTTC.

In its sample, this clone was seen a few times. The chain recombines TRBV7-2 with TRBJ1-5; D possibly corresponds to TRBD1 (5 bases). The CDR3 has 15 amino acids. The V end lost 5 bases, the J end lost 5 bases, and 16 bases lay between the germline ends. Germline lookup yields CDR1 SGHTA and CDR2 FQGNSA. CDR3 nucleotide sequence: TGTGCCAGCAGCCCCCGCGGGGCGGGTGATCAGCCCCAGCATTTT. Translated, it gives CASSPRGAGDQPQHF.

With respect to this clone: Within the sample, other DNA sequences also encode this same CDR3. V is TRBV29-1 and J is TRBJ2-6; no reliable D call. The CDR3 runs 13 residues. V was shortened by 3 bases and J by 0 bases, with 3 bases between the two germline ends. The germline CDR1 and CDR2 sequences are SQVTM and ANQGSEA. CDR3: CSVEVSGANVLTF. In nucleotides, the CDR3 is TGCAGCGTTGAGGTCTCTGGGGCCAACGTCCTGACTTTC.

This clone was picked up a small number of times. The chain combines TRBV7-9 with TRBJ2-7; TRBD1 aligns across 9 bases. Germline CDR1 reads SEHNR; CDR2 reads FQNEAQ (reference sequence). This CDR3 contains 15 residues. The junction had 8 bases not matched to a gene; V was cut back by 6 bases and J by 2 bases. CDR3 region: CASRPEGQGTYEQYF. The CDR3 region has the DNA TGTGCCAGCAGGCCAGAGGGACAGGGAACCTACGAGCAGTACTTC.

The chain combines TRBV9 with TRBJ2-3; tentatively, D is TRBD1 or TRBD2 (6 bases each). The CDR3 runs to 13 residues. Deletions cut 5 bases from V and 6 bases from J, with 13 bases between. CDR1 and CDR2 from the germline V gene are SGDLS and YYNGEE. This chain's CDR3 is CASSGGLGDTQYF. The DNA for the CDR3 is TGTGCCAGCAGTGGGGGGCTGGGGGATACGCAGTATTTT. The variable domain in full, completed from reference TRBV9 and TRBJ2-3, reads DSGVTQTPKHLITATGQRVTLRCSPRSGDLSVYWYQQSLDQGLQFLIQYYNGEERAKGNILERFSAQQFPDLHSELNLSSLELGDSALYFCASSGGLGDTQYFGPGTRLTVL.

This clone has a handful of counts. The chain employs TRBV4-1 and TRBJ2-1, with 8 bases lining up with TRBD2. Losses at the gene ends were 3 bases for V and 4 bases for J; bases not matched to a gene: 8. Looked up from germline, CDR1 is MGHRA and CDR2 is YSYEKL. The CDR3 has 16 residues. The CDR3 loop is CASSHADSGMYNEQFF. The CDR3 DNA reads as TGCGCCAGCAGCCACGCCGATAGCGGGATGTACAATGAGCAGTTCTTC.

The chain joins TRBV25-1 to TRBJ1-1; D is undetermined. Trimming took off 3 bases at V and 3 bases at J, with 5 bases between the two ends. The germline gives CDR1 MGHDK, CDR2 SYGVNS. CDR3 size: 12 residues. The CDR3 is CASSDPHTEAFF. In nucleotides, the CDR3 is TGTGCCAGCAGTGATCCTCACACTGAAGCTTTCTTT.

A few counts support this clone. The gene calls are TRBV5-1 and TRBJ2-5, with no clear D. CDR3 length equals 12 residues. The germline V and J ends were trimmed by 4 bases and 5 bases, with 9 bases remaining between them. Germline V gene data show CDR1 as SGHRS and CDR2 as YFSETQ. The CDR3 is CASSLPTETQYF. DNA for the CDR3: TGCGCCAGCAGCCTCCCTACGGAGACCCAGTACTTC.

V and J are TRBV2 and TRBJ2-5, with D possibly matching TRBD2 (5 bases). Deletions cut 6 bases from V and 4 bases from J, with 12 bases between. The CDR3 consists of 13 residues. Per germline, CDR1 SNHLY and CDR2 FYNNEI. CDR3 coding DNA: TGTGCCAGCAGGGCTCAAGGGAGAGAGACCCAGTACTTC. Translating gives CASRAQGRETQYF.

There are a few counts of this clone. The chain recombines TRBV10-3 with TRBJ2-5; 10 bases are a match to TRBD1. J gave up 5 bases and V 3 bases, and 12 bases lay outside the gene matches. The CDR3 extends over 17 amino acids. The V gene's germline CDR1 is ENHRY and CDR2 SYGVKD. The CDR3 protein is CAISDPPGQGTEETQYF. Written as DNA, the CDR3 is TGTGCCATCAGTGACCCTCCGGGACAGGGGACGGAGGAGACCCAGTACTTC.

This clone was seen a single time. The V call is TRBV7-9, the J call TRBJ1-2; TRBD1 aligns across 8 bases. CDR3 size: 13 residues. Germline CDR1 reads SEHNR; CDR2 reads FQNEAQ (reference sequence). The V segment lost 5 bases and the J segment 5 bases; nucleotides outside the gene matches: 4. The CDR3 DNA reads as TGTGCCAGCAGCGGTGGACAGGGTTATGGCTACACCTTC. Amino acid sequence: CASSGGQGYGYTF.

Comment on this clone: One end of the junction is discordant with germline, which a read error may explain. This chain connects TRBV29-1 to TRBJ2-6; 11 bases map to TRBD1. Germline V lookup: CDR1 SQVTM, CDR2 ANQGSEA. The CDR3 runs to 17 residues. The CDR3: CSVAVWTGGSGANDLTF. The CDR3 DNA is TGCAGCGTTGCGGTCTGGACAGGGGGCTCTGGGGCCAACGACCTGACTTTC.

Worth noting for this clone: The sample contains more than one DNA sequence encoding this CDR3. The CDR3 here is CASSPGRDGNQPQHF. The CDR3 DNA is TGTGCCAGCTCGCCGGGCCGAGACGGGAATCAGCCCCAGCATTTT. The V call is TRBV18, the J call TRBJ1-5, with D unresolved. V lost 6 bases, J lost 4 bases, and 16 bases lay in between. Germline-derived CDR1 and CDR2 are KGHSH and LQKENI. The CDR3 loop spans 15 amino acids. The full variable domain, rest sourced from reference TRBV18 and TRBJ1-5, is NAGVMQNPRHLVRRRGQEARLRCSPMKGHSHVYWYRQLPEEGLKFMVYLQKENIIDESGMPKERFSAEFPKEGPSILRIQQVVRGDSAAYFCASSPGRDGNQPQHFGDGTRLSIL.

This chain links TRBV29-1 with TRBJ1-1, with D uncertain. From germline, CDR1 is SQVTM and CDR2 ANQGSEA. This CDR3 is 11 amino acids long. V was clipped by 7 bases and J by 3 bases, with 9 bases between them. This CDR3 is CSGGLHTEAFF. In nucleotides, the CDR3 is TGCAGCGGAGGACTGCACACTGAAGCTTTCTTT.

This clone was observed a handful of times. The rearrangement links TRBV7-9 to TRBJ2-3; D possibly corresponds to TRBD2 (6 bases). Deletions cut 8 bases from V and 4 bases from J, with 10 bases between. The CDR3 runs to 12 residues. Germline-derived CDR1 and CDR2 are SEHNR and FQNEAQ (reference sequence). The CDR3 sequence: CASGGASDTQYF. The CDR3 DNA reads TGTGCCAGCGGCGGGGCTTCAGATACGCAGTATTTT.

CDR3 in DNA: TGTGCCAGCAGGGGAGGGTTGCCCGAGTTCTTC. This codes for CASRGGLPEFF. The rearrangement uses TRBV7-2 and TRBJ2-1, with 7 bases aligning to TRBD2. V shed 6 bases, J shed 14 bases, and the junction held 7 bases outside the gene matches. The length of the CDR3 is 11 residues. Germline loops: CDR1 SGHTA, CDR2 FQGNSA.

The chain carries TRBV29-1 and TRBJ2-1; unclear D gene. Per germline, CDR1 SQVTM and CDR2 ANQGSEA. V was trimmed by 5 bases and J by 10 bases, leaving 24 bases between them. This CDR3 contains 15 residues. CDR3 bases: TGCAGCGTTTCTACCTCCGGGCCAGCGTTTTCCGAGCAGTTCTTC. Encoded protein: CSVSTSGPAFSEQFF.

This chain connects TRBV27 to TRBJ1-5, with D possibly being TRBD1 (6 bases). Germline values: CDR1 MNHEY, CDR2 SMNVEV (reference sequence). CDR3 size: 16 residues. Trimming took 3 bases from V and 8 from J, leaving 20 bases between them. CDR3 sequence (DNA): TGTGCCAGCAGTTTCAGTGGGGTGACGGGGGCCGAGCCCCAGCATTTT. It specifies CASSFSGVTGAEPQHF.

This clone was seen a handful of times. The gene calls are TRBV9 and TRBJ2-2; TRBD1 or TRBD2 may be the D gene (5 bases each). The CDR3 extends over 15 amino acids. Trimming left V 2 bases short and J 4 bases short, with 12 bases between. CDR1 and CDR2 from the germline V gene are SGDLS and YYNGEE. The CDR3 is CASSVRMGVTGELFF. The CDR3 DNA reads TGTGCCAGCAGCGTCCGGATGGGGGTCACCGGGGAGCTGTTTTTT.

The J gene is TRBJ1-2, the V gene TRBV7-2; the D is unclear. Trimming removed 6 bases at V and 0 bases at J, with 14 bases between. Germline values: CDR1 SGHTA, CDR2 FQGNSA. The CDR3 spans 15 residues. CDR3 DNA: TGTGCCAGCAGGTCCCTGCGGGCGACTAACTATGGCTACACCTTC. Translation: CASRSLRATNYGYTF.

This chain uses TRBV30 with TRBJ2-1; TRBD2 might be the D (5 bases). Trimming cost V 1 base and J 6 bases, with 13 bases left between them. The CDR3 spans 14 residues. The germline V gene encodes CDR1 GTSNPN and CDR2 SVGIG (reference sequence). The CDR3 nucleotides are TGTGCCTGGAGTGCTGGGCCTCGGGGCAATGAGCAGTTCTTC. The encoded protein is CAWSAGPRGNEQFF.

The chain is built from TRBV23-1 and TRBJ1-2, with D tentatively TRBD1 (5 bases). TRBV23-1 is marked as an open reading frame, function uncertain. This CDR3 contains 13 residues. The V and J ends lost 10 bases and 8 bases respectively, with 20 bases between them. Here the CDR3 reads CATISGTYKGYTF. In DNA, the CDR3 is TGCGCCACCATCAGTGGGACCTATAAGGGCTACACCTTC.

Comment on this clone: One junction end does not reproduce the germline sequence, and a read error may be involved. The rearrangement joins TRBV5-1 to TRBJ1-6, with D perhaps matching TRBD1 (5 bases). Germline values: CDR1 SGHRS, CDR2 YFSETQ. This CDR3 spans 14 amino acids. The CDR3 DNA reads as TGCGCCAGCAGCTTGGCCGGTCAGGGTTCATCCCTCCACTTT. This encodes CASSLAGQGSSLHF.

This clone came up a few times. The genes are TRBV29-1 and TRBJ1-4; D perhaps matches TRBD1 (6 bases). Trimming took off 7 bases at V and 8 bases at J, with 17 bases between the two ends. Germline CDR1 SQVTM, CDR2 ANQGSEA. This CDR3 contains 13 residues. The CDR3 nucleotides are TGCAGCGCCAGGGACACTCCTAGGGAAAAACTGTTTTTT. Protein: CSARDTPREKLFF.

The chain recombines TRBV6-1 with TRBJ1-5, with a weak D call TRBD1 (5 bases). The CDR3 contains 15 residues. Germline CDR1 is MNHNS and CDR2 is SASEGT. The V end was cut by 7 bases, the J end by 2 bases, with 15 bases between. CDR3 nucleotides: TGTGCCAGCATTCGGGGGGATGCGGGCAATCAGCCCCAGCATTTT. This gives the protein CASIRGDAGNQPQHF.

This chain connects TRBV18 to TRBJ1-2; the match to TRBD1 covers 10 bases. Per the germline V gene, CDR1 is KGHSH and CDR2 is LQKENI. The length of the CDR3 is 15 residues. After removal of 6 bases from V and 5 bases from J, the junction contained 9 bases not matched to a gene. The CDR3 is CASSGSGTGAYGYTF. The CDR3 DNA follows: TGTGCCAGCTCGGGTTCCGGGACAGGGGCGTATGGCTACACCTTC.

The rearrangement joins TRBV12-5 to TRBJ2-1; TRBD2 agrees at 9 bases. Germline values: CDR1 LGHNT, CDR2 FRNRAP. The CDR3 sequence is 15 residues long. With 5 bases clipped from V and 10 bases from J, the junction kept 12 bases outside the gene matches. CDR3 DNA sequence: TGTGCTAGTGGTCCTGGGACTAGCTGGGGGGACGAGCAGTTCTTC. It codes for CASGPGTSWGDEQFF.

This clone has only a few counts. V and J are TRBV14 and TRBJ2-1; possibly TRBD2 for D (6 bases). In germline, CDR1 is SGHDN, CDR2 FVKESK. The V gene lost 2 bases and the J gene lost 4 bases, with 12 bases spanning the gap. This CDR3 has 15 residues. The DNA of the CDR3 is TGTGCCAGCAGCCAAATTAGCGGAGCTTACAATGAGCAGTTCTTC. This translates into CASSQISGAYNEQFF.

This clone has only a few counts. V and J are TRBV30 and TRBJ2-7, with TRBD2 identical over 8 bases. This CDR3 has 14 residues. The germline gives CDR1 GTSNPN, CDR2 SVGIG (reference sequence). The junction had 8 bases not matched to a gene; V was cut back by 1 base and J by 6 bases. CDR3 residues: CAWSEGLAGFEQYF. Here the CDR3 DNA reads TGTGCCTGGAGTGAAGGACTAGCAGGCTTCGAGCAGTACTTC. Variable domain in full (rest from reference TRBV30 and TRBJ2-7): SQTIHQWPATLVQPVGSPLSLECTVEGTSNPNLYWYRQAAGRGLQLLFYSVGIGQISSEVPQNLSASRPQDRQFILSSKKLLLSDSGFYLCAWSEGLAGFEQYFGPGTRLTVT.

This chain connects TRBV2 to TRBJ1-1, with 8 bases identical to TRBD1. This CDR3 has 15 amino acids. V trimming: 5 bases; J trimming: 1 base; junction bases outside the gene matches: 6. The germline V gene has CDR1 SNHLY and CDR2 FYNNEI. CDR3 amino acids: CASSKGQATNTEAFF. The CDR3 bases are TGTGCCAGCAGTAAGGGACAGGCGACGAACACTGAAGCTTTCTTT.

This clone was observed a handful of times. Here the CDR3 reads CASSQALWGETQYF. In DNA, the CDR3 is TGCGCCAGCAGCCAAGCACTTTGGGGAGAGACCCAGTACTTC. The chain has TRBV4-3 and TRBJ2-5; D gene ambiguous. The V end was cut by 1 base, the J end by 4 bases, with 10 bases between. This CDR3 comprises 14 residues. From germline, CDR1 is LGHNA and CDR2 YSLEER.

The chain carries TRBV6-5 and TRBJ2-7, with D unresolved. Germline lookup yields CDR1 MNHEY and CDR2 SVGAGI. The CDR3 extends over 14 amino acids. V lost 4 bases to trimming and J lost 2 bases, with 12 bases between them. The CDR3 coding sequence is TGTGCCAGCAGTTCTTTGGGTGCCCCCTACGAGCAGTACTTC. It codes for CASSSLGAPYEQYF.